This entry features one T cell receptor (beta chain) sequence. Its antigen is not known. This specimen comes from a study of shared clonotypes between healthy human individuals. Overall study findings and caveats: Only a few donors were included, so the genetic and exposure-history diversity represented was limited. When compared with the clonotypes that were shared by all four sorted-subset donors, the non-shared clonotypes turned out to have lower generation probabilities. Approximately 4.6% of naive CD4 clonotypes were shared across a handful of donors.

CDR1 is MDHEN and CDR2 is SYDVKM in the germline V gene. Trimming took off 4 bases at V and 0 bases at J, with 13 bases between the two ends. The CDR3 sequence is 16 residues long. Generated by immunoSEQ multiplex PCR, the TCRdb table keeps only in-frame clones and is missing some. The table includes roughly 2,500,000 clones, 80% to 95% detected once. The origin of this receptor is a man between 18 and 35 years old in good health. Some clones in this sample may be carry-over from other donors' samples. The sample was naive CD4+ T cells from PBMCs. The sample's subset: CD45RA+ positively selected. The V call is TRBV28, the J call TRBJ2-1; possible D gene TRBD2, 5 bases. The CDR3 coding sequence is TGTGCCAGCAGTTCCCCGGGGTCCTACTCCTACAATGAGCAGTTCTTC. It encodes CASSSPGSYSYNEQFF.